This T cell receptor (beta chain) is drawn from a study of high-grade serous ovarian cancer treatment subgroups. Study in general: On average, 14,192 reads and roughly 7,000 unique TCR beta rearrangements were obtained per sample.

This CDR3 spans 17 amino acids. With 0 bases removed from V and 0 bases from J, the gap between germline ends came to 13 bases. The germline gives CDR1 SGDLS, CDR2 YYNGEE. Regarding the study as a whole: These tumor repertoires lack spatial information from bulk sequencing. Different patients shared almost no repertoire; same-patient tumors shared about 0.11 to 0.79. Clonal relatedness tracked neoantigen level, and by trend copy number and mutation load.

Libraries were prepared by immunoSEQ multiplex PCR; TCRdb keeps only in-frame clonotypes and omits some of them. The table has several thousand clones, roughly four fifths seen once. With respect to this clone: The antigen remains unidentified.

Tumor tissue was taken before any definitive surgery or chemotherapy was given. The V gene is TRBV9, the J gene TRBJ1-3; no definite D call. This receptor was identified in a human donor with high-grade serous ovarian cancer. Sequences were obtained from tumor tissue. The CDR3 DNA follows: TGTGCCAGCAGCGTAGCTTTAGGACGGAACTCTGGAAACACCATATATTTT. Translated, it gives CASSVALGRNSGNTIYF.